The T cell receptor beta chain described here comes from a study of prognosis after radiotherapy for stage I lung cancer. From genomic DNA, TCR beta CDR3 was amplified by two-round multiplex PCR. Primers specific to each TRBV and TRBJ gene drove first-round PCR. TCRdb called the multiplex PCR reads again in MiXCR, with one record for every CDR3 protein. The sample has about 16,000 distinct CDR3 sequences; about a third are singletons. The specimen comprised PBMCs, sampled before or after stereotactic body radiation therapy (not recorded which). The receptor was isolated from a donor over 45 with non-small cell lung cancer.

The CDR3 loop reads CRPSRAKTYEQYF. The CDR3 DNA sequence: TGCAGGCCCTCGAGGGCGAAGACCTACGAGCAGTACTTC. This chain links TRBV20-1 with TRBJ2-7; D possibly corresponds to TRBD2 (5 bases). The CDR3 is 13 residues long. CDR1 is DFQATT and CDR2 is SNEGSKA in the germline V gene (reference sequence).